A single sample is the source of the 20 T cell receptor beta chains below, sequenced in a study of blood T cell repertoires in COVID-19. Here immunoSEQ multiplex PCR was the method, and the copy in TCRdb shows in-frame clones only, minus some. In the table there are 350,000 to 450,000 clones, around nine tenths of which are singletons. Input material: PBMCs or T cells enriched from blood (not recorded which). The receptors stem from a woman between 18 and 29 years old who had been exposed to COVID-19.

The V call is TRBV18, the J call TRBJ1-5, with 7 bases identical to TRBD1. The CDR3 loop spans 15 amino acids. Germline-derived CDR1 and CDR2 are KGHSH and LQKENI. Trimming took 9 bases from V and 1 from J; bases not matched to a gene: 9. CDR3 in DNA: TGTGCCAGTGCACAGGGGAAAGGGAGCAATCAGCCCCAGCATTTT. It translates to CASAQGKGSNQPQHF.

The rearrangement uses TRBV4-3 and TRBJ2-2; D perhaps matches TRBD1 (5 bases). V gave up 0 bases and J gave up 4 bases, with 12 bases separating them. The CDR3 runs 16 residues. Germline loops: CDR1 LGHNA, CDR2 YSLEER. CDR3: CASSQDPGKVTGELFF. In DNA form, the CDR3 reads TGCGCCAGCAGCCAAGATCCAGGGAAGGTCACCGGGGAGCTGTTTTTT.

The chain is built from TRBV24-1 and TRBJ2-1; TRBD2 aligns across 10 bases. This CDR3 has 16 residues. Per germline, CDR1 KGHDR and CDR2 SFDVKD. V was clipped by 2 bases and J by 10 bases; unmatched bases: 10. Written as DNA, the CDR3 is TGTGCCACCAGTGATTCCCCTCCTAGCGGGAGAGGCGAGCAGTTCTTC. It specifies CATSDSPPSGRGEQFF.

The CDR3 DNA reads TGTGCCAGCAGTTTATCAGGCCCGGGGGGAAGCAATCAGCCCCAGCATTTT. It translates to CASSLSGPGGSNQPQHF. This chain uses TRBV27 with TRBJ1-5; D may be TRBD1 (5 bases). The CDR3 spans 17 residues. Germline V gene data show CDR1 as MNHEY and CDR2 as SMNVEV (reference sequence). V lost 0 bases, J lost 1 base, and 13 bases lay in between.

The chain is built from TRBV29-1 and TRBJ1-1; perhaps TRBD1 as D (5 bases). The CDR3 has 13 amino acids. The V gene's germline CDR1 is SQVTM and CDR2 ANQGSEA. V was cut by 6 bases and J by 0 bases, with 11 bases left in between. The CDR3 loop reads CSVSTEMNTEAFF. The CDR3 nucleotides read TGCAGCGTCTCGACAGAGATGAACACTGAAGCTTTCTTT.

This chain connects TRBV7-8 to TRBJ2-1; 8 bases line up with TRBD1. This CDR3 region has 16 residues. Germline-derived CDR1 and CDR2 are SGHVS and FQNEAQ. The V segment lost 1 base and the J segment 0 bases; nucleotides outside the gene matches: 2. The CDR3 loop reads CASSLVQGVSYNEQFF. For the CDR3, the DNA is TGTGCCAGCAGCTTAGTACAGGGGGTCTCCTACAATGAGCAGTTCTTC.

This chain links TRBV28 with TRBJ2-1; D is undetermined. This CDR3 region has 14 residues. V dropped 3 bases and J dropped 5 bases, with 11 bases sitting between them. Germline loops: CDR1 MDHEN, CDR2 SYDVKM. CDR3: CASSLFGRDNEQFF. Here the CDR3 DNA reads TGTGCCAGCAGTTTGTTCGGCCGGGACAATGAGCAGTTCTTC.

In its sample, this clone was seen once. The chain carries TRBV12-3 or TRBV12-4 and TRBJ2-1; D might be TRBD1 (5 bases). The CDR3 contains 12 residues. Trimming removed 7 bases from V and 4 bases from J, with 8 bases in between. This CDR3 reads CASTRTYNEQFF. The CDR3, as DNA: TGTGCCAGCACCCGGACATACAATGAGCAGTTCTTC.

This chain links TRBV9 with TRBJ2-7, with 7 bases identical to TRBD2. J lost 2 bases, V lost 3 bases, and 5 bases had no gene match. Germline V gives CDR1 SGDLS, CDR2 YYNGEE. This CDR3 has 14 amino acids. CDR3 sequence: CASSARGVPYEQYF. Here the CDR3 DNA reads TGTGCCAGCAGCGCACGGGGGGTTCCCTACGAGCAGTACTTC.

This chain uses TRBV27 with TRBJ2-7, with a possible D match to TRBD2 (5 bases). The germline V gene has CDR1 MNHEY and CDR2 SMNVEV (reference sequence). This CDR3 comprises 14 residues. With 6 bases removed from V and 2 bases from J, the gap between germline ends came to 14 bases. The CDR3 is CASSPGLTPYEQYF. CDR3 nucleotides: TGTGCCAGCAGCCCCGGACTGACCCCCTACGAGCAGTACTTC.

This sequence joins TRBV28 and TRBJ2-7; the match to TRBD1 covers 7 bases. Germline trimming cut 10 bases from V and 5 bases from J; bases unmatched to any gene: 14. Germline V gene lookup returns CDR1 MDHEN and CDR2 SYDVKM. The CDR3 is 14 amino acids. The CDR3 loop is CAIAGTAIRDEQYF. CDR3 in DNA: TGTGCCATTGCCGGGACAGCCATCCGAGACGAGCAGTACTTC.

Written as DNA, the CDR3 is TGTGCCAGTACGACCGGGACAGGGTCCCCCTACGAGCAGTACTTC. The encoded protein is CASTTGTGSPYEQYF. The chain joins TRBV5-5 to TRBJ2-7; TRBD1 matches at 9 bases. CDR1 and CDR2 from the germline V gene are SGHKS and YYEKEE (reference sequence). Trimming at V came to 8 bases and at J to 2 bases, leaving 11 bases not matched to a gene. This CDR3 is 15 amino acids long.

This chain connects TRBV3-1 (or the pseudogene TRBV3-2) to TRBJ2-4, with TRBD2 matching over 7 bases. Germline values: CDR1 LGHDT, CDR2 YNNKEL (reference sequence). The CDR3 is 18 residues long. The trim removed 1 base at V and 1 base at J, leaving 10 bases unmatched. CDR3 protein: CASSQVVGGRYAKNIQYF. Here the CDR3 DNA reads TGTGCCAGCAGCCAAGTTGTCGGCGGGAGATATGCCAAAAACATTCAGTACTTC.

This sequence joins TRBV4-1 and TRBJ1-1, with no clear D. The CDR3 totals 15 residues. Trimming cost V 4 bases and J 1 base, with 13 bases left between them. The germline V gene has CDR1 MGHRA and CDR2 YSYEKL. CDR3 bases: TGCGCCAGCAGCCTGGGCCGTGCGGGGAACACTGAAGCTTTCTTT. Protein sequence: CASSLGRAGNTEAFF.

This clone was seen a single time. Other DNA sequences in the sample encode the same CDR3. The V gene is TRBV5-1, the J gene TRBJ2-7; D is possibly TRBD1 (6 bases). V dropped 5 bases and J dropped 0 bases, with 9 bases sitting between them. The CDR3 is 13 amino acids. Per the germline V gene, CDR1 is SGHRS and CDR2 is YFSETQ. CDR3 DNA sequence: TGCGCCAGCAGTCGGGACAACTCCTACGAGCAGTACTTC. It specifies CASSRDNSYEQYF.

The chain is built from TRBV7-9 and TRBJ1-6; D remains ambiguous. The germline V gene encodes CDR1 SEHNR and CDR2 FQNEAQ (reference sequence). The CDR3 spans 14 residues. The V end lost 1 base, the J end lost 9 bases, and 10 bases lay between the germline ends. CDR3 nucleotide sequence: TGTGCCAGCAGCTTAGTTCAGTTTTCTTCACCCCTCCACTTT. Protein product: CASSLVQFSSPLHF.

The chain couples TRBV7-9 to TRBJ2-7, with D perhaps TRBD2 (8 bases). From germline, CDR1 is SEHNR and CDR2 FQNEAQ (reference sequence). The length of the CDR3 is 15 residues. Trimming left V 2 bases short and J 1 base short, with 12 bases between. The CDR3 sequence: CASSLIAGQSYEQYF. The CDR3 DNA reads as TGTGCCAGCAGCTTAATAGCGGGACAGTCCTACGAGCAGTACTTC.

The chain has TRBV7-2 and TRBJ2-1; TRBD1 matches at 9 bases. The germline gives CDR1 SGHTA, CDR2 FQGNSA. V was pared by 5 bases and J by 3 bases, with 8 bases of the junction left unmatched. There are 16 residues in the CDR3. CDR3 protein: CASSPMDRGFYNEQFF. In nucleotides, the CDR3 is TGTGCCAGCAGCCCGATGGACAGGGGCTTCTACAATGAGCAGTTCTTC.

In DNA form, the CDR3 reads TGTGCCAGTAGTATGCAGGGGGCGCACACTGAAGCTTTCTTT. Encoded protein: CASSMQGAHTEAFF. J is TRBJ1-1 and V is TRBV19; the match to TRBD1 covers 8 bases. The CDR3 runs 14 residues. Per the germline V gene, CDR1 is LNHDA and CDR2 is SQIVND (reference sequence). V lost 3 bases and J lost 3; bases outside the gene matches: 3.

The J gene is TRBJ2-1, the V gene TRBV4-1, with 9 bases that match TRBD2. The CDR3 is made up of 18 amino acids. Germline-derived CDR1 and CDR2 are MGHRA and YSYEKL. V was clipped by 1 base and J by 0 bases; unmatched bases: 7. The CDR3 DNA reads TGCGCCAGCAGCCAAGGGACTAGCGTAATTAGCTCCTACAATGAGCAGTTCTTC. This encodes CASSQGTSVISSYNEQFF.